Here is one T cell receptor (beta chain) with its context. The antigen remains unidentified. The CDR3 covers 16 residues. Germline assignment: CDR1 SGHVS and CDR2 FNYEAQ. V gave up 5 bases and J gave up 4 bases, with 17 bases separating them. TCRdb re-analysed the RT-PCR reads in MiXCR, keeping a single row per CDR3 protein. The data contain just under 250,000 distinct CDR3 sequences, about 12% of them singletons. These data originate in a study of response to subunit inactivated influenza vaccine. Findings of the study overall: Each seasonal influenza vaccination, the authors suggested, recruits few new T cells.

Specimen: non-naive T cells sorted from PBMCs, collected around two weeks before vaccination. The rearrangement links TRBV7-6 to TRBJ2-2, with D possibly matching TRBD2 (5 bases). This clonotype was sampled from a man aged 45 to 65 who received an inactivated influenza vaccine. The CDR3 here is CASSPPSSRGTGELFF. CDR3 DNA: TGTGCCAGCAGCCCTCCTTCGAGTCGGGGCACCGGGGAGCTGTTTTTT.